What follows are 13 T cell receptor beta chains derived from one specimen sequenced in a study of identical twins. TCRdb reprocessed the 5' RACE reads via MiXCR and lists one record per CDR3 protein. The sample has 500,000 to 600,000 distinct CDR3 sequences; 22% are singletons. Another study also made use of these data, one on T cells expressing NK-cell markers.

Source material: CD4+ T cells sorted from blood. The receptors were gathered from a woman between 18 and 30 years old in good health.

This clonotype was detected many times. V is TRBV5-5 and J is TRBJ2-2; TRBD2 matches at 14 bases. Trimming took 4 bases from V and 6 from J; bases not matched to a gene: 2. Germline-derived CDR1 and CDR2 are SGHKS and YYEKEE (reference sequence). CDR3 length: 15 residues. This chain's CDR3 is CASSAGLAGAGELFF. Here the CDR3 DNA reads TGTGCCAGCAGCGCGGGACTAGCGGGAGCCGGGGAGCTGTTTTTT.

This clonotype was detected a few times. The gene calls are TRBV6-1 and TRBJ2-7, with D uncertain. Germline assignment: CDR1 MNHNS and CDR2 SASEGT. The length of the CDR3 is 14 residues. Trimming took off 6 bases at V and 7 bases at J, with 19 bases between the two ends. Here the CDR3 DNA reads TGTGCCAGCAGCCGACCGGGCAATCTGAGGGAGCAGTACTTC. The encoded protein is CASSRPGNLREQYF.

This clonotype was detected many times. The chain is built from TRBV9 and TRBJ2-3; D is unclear. The CDR3 has 13 residues. Germline assignment: CDR1 SGDLS and CDR2 YYNGEE. Trimming removed 6 bases from V and 0 bases from J, with 8 bases in between. CDR3 in DNA: TGTGCCAGCATGGCATCTAGCACAGATACGCAGTATTTT. Translating it yields CASMASSTDTQYF.

The chain is built from TRBV4-1 and TRBJ1-5, with D uncertain. V was trimmed by 2 bases and J by 2 bases, leaving 7 bases between them. This CDR3 region has 14 residues. CDR1 and CDR2 (germline): MGHRA, YSYEKL. CDR3 nucleotides: TGCGCCAGCAGCCAACGCCACGGCAATCAGCCCCAGCATTTT. This translates into CASSQRHGNQPQHF.

This chain links TRBV12-3 or TRBV12-4 with TRBJ1-1, with D unresolved. Trimming took off 8 bases at V and 1 base at J, with 11 bases between the two ends. The CDR3 length is 13 residues. The CDR3 coding sequence is TGTGCCAGCCATGACCGATCGAACACTGAAGCTTTCTTT. Amino acid sequence: CASHDRSNTEAFF.

J is TRBJ1-1 and V is TRBV6-5; D ambiguous. The germline CDR1 and CDR2 sequences are MNHEY and SVGAGI. The V end was cut by 2 bases, the J end by 1 base, with 8 bases between. The CDR3 contains 14 residues. The CDR3 DNA reads as TGTGCCAGCAGTTACGAGTCTTCGAACACTGAAGCTTTCTTT. Translated, it gives CASSYESSNTEAFF.

The chain recombines TRBV5-1 with TRBJ2-7, with D maybe TRBD2 (6 bases). The CDR3 covers 12 residues. Germline-derived CDR1 and CDR2 are SGHRS and YFSETQ. The V gene lost 0 bases and the J gene lost 11 bases, with 12 bases spanning the gap. CDR3: CASSLEAGYKYF. The DNA of the CDR3 is TGCGCCAGCAGCTTGGAGGCGGGGTATAAGTACTTC. Full variable domain (rest looked up from reference TRBV5-1 and TRBJ2-7): KAGVTQTPRYLIKTRGQQVTLSCSPISGHRSVSWYQQTPGQGLQFLFEYFSETQRNKGNFPGRFSGRQFSNSRSEMNVSTLELGDSALYLCASSLEAGYKYFGPGTRLTVT.

This clonotype appeared a few times. This chain joins TRBV5-1 and TRBJ1-1; D is perhaps TRBD1 (5 bases). Germline assignment: CDR1 SGHRS and CDR2 YFSETQ. The CDR3 is 12 amino acids. V was trimmed by 3 bases and J by 5 bases, leaving 8 bases between them. CDR3 sequence reads: CASSSGFTEAFF. CDR3 nucleotides: TGCGCCAGCAGCTCAGGGTTTACTGAAGCTTTCTTT.

This clonotype was counted ten times or more. V gene TRBV29-1 combines with J gene TRBJ1-5; D perhaps matches TRBD1 (5 bases). Trimming left V 4 bases short and J 3 bases short, with 10 bases between. CDR1 and CDR2 from the germline V gene are SQVTM and ANQGSEA. This CDR3 region has 13 residues. For the CDR3, the DNA is TGCAGCGTTGGTCAGGGCTACAATCAGCCCCAGCATTTT. It yields the protein CSVGQGYNQPQHF.

This clonotype occurred a few times. The chain's CDR3 is CSASFREGHGETQYF. As DNA, the CDR3 is TGCAGTGCTAGCTTCCGGGAGGGCCACGGGGAGACCCAGTACTTC. The chain is built from TRBV20-1 and TRBJ2-5; 8 bases fit TRBD2. Germline CDR1 and CDR2: DFQATT and SNEGSKA (reference sequence). CDR3 length equals 15 residues. V was clipped by 3 bases and J by 5 bases; unmatched bases: 11.

A few counts support this clonotype. The CDR3: CASRTPGGTDTQYF. DNA of the CDR3: TGTGCCAGCAGGACCCCCGGTGGGACAGATACGCAGTATTTT. This sequence joins TRBV6-1 and TRBJ2-3, with D hard to call. The CDR3 is 14 residues long. Per germline, CDR1 MNHNS and CDR2 SASEGT. V lost 6 bases, J lost 3 bases, and 13 bases lay in between.

The sample holds a few counts of this clonotype. The chain links TRBV7-9 to TRBJ2-1; D tentatively reads TRBD1 or TRBD2 (5 bases each). The CDR3 is made up of 14 amino acids. Per the germline V gene, CDR1 is SEHNR and CDR2 is FQNEAQ (reference sequence). V was clipped by 6 bases and J by 12 bases, with 21 bases between them. CDR3 sequence reads: CASRSRDHISGQFF. The CDR3 DNA follows: TGTGCCAGCAGATCCCGGGACCATATCTCAGGGCAGTTCTTC.

V and J are TRBV20-1 and TRBJ2-1, with 11 positions matching TRBD2. The V segment lost 7 bases and the J segment 2 bases; nucleotides outside the gene matches: 4. Germline V lookup: CDR1 DFQATT, CDR2 SNEGSKA (reference sequence). The CDR3 is 14 residues long. In nucleotides, the CDR3 is TGCAGTGTTTTAGCGGGGGGGACCTACAATGAGCAGTTCTTC. Translating gives CSVLAGGTYNEQFF.